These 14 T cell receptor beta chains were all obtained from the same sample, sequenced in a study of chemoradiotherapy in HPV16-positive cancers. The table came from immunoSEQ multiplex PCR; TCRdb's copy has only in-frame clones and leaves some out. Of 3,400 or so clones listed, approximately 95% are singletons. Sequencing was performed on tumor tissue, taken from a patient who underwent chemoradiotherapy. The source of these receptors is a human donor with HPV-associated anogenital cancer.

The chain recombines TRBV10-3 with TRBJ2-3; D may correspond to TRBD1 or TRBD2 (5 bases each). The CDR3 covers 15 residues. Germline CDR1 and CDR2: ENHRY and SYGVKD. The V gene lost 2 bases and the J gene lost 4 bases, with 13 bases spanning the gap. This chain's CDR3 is CAISEGTLTADTQYF. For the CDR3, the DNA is TGTGCCATCAGTGAGGGGACCCTCACCGCAGATACGCAGTATTTT.

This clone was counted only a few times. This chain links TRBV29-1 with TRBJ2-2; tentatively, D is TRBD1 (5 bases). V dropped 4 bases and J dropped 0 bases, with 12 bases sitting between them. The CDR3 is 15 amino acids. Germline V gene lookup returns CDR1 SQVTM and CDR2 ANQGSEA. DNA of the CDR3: TGCAGCGTTGGGGTAGTAGGGGCGAACACCGGGGAGCTGTTTTTT. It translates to CSVGVVGANTGELFF.

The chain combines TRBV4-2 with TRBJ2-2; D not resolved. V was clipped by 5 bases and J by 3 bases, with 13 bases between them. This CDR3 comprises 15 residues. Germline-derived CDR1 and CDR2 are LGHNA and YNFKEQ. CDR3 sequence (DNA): TGTGCCAGCAGCTTCAGCTTGGCCGACACCGGGGAGCTGTTTTTT. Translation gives CASSFSLADTGELFF.

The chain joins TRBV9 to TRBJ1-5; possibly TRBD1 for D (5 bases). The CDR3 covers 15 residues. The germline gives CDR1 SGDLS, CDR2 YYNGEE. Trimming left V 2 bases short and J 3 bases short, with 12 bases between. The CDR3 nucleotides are TGTGCCAGCAGCGTTGCCCCAGGGCCCAATCAGCCCCAGCATTTT. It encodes CASSVAPGPNQPQHF.

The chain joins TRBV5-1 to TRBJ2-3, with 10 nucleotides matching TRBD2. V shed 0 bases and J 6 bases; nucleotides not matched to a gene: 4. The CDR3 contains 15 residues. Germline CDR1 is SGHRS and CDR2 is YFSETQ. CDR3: CASSLGTSGLDTQYF. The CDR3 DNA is TGCGCCAGCAGCTTGGGGACTAGCGGTTTGGATACGCAGTATTTT.

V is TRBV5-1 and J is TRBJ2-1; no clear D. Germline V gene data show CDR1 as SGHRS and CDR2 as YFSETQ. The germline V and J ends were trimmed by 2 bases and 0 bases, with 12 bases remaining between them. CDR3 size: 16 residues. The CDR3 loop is CASSLLGASSYNEQFF. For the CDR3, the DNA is TGCGCCAGCAGCTTATTAGGCGCTAGCTCCTACAATGAGCAGTTCTTC.

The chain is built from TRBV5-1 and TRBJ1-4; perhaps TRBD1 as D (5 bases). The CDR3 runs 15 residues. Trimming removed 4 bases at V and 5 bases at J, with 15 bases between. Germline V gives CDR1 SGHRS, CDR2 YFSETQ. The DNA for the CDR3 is TGCGCCAGCAGCGAAGGACAAAAGAGGAATGAAAAACTGTTTTTT. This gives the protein CASSEGQKRNEKLFF.

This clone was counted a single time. In DNA form, the CDR3 reads TGTGCCAGCAGCTTGGCCCCCCCGACCGAGCAGTACTTC. Translation: CASSLAPPTEQYF. The chain links TRBV5-8 to TRBJ2-7; D gene ambiguous. The germline gives CDR1 SGHTS, CDR2 YDEGEE. Between the trimmed V and J ends, which lost 0 bases and 6 bases, there was a span of 10 bases. CDR3 length equals 13 residues.

DNA for the CDR3: TGTGCCAGCAGCCTTATAGGGTCGGGTGAAAAACTGTTTTTT. Amino acid sequence: CASSLIGSGEKLFF. This rearrangement joins TRBV7-9 to TRBJ1-4, with D unresolved. Trimming took 5 bases from V and 7 from J, leaving 14 bases between them. CDR1 is SEHNR, CDR2 FQNEAQ, per germline (reference sequence). The CDR3 sequence is 14 residues long.

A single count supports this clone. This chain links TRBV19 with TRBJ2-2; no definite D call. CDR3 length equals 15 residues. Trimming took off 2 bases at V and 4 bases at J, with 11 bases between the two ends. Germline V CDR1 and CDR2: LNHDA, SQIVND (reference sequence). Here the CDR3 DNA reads TGTGCCAGTAGTATAATGGGGTTGGGCACCGGGGAGCTGTTTTTT. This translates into CASSIMGLGTGELFF.

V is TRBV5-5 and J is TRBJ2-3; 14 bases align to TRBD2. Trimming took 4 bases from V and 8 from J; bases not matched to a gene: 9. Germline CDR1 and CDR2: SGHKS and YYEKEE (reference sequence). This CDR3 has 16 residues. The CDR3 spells CASSHPGLAGGSTQYF. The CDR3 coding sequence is TGTGCCAGCAGCCACCCTGGACTAGCGGGGGGTTCTACGCAGTATTTT.

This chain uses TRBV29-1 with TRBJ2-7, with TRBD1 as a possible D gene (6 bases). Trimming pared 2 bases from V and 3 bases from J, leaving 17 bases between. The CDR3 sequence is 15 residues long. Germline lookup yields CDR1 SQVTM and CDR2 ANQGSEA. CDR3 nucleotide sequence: TGCAGCGTTGAAACCATGACAGGTAGTCGCTACGAGCAGTACTTC. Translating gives CSVETMTGSRYEQYF.

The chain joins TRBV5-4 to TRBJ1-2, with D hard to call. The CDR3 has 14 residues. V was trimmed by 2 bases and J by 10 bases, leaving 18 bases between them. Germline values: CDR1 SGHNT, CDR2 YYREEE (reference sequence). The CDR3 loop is CASSLGNEESYYTF. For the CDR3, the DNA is TGTGCCAGCAGCTTAGGGAATGAGGAATCTTACTACACCTTC.

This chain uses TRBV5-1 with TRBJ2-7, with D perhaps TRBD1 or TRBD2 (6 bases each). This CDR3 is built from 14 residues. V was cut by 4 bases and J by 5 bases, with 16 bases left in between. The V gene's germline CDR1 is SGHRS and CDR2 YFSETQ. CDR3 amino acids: CASSPVQGRHEQYF. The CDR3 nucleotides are TGCGCCAGCAGCCCGGTCCAGGGGAGGCACGAGCAGTACTTC.